Reported below is one T cell receptor beta chain. This sample is drawn from a study of OX40 agonist ivuxolimab in advanced cancers. Clones were sequenced by immunoSEQ multiplex PCR, and TCRdb holds only the in-frame ones, with some missing. The repertoire includes around 15,000 clones, around 77% of them detected once, and around 29% sits in the top ten. The sequence came from an adult with an advanced solid tumor such as melanoma, head and neck, liver or kidney cancer. The source material was CD4+ or CD8+ T cells sorted from blood, sampled in a trial of the OX40 agonist ivuxolimab.

The CDR3 bases are TGTGCCAGCAGCTTAATGGTCGGGAGTGCAGATACGCAGTATTTT. It yields the protein CASSLMVGSADTQYF. J is TRBJ2-3 and V is TRBV11-1; tentative D call: TRBD2 (6 bases). The ends were cut back, 2 bases at V and 4 bases at J, with 13 bases in the middle. This CDR3 spans 15 amino acids. From germline, CDR1 is SGHAT and CDR2 FQDESV (reference sequence).